Below are 30 T cell receptor beta chains sequenced from a single sample in a study of blood T cell repertoires in COVID-19 (dated by TCRdb to 2020 to 2021). Library generation was performed with the immunoSEQ multiplex PCR assay. This is the immuneACCESS table as TCRdb keeps it, with only in-frame sequences that have V and J called. A part of the clones is gone; compared with another copy, unresolved V genes explain less than half, and the rest is unexplained. This sample is represented by 65,000 to 80,000 clones; over 70% of them were singletons. The ten largest clones capture approximately 6.3% of the sample. The material sequenced was peripheral blood. These TCRs come from a man aged 50 to 60 with active COVID-19.

The chain recombines TRBV7-2 with TRBJ1-2; maybe TRBD1 (6 bases). The CDR3 is 12 amino acids. With 9 bases removed from V and 2 bases from J, the gap between germline ends came to 10 bases. Germline-derived CDR1 and CDR2 are SGHTA and FQGNSA. CDR3 amino acids: CARQQGNYGYTF. In nucleotides, the CDR3 is TGTGCCAGACAGCAGGGGAACTATGGCTACACCTTC.

In its sample, this clone was seen a few times. One junction end does not reproduce the germline sequence, and a read error may be involved. This chain joins TRBV11-1 and TRBJ1-1, with D unclear. The CDR3 totals 14 residues. Per germline, CDR1 SGHAT and CDR2 FQDESV (reference sequence). CDR3 coding DNA: TGTGCCAGCAGCTTAACACCGGAGCGCACTCAAGCTTTCTTT. Translated: CASSLTPERTQAFF.

The J gene is TRBJ2-2, the V gene TRBV5-6; TRBD2 agrees at 8 bases. The germline V gene encodes CDR1 SGHDT and CDR2 YYEEEE. With V trimmed by 7 bases and J by 4 bases, 9 bases remained unmatched. The CDR3 spans 15 residues. CDR3 sequence reads: CASRRRGAITGELFF. CDR3 sequence (DNA): TGTGCCAGCCGCAGGCGGGGGGCAATCACCGGGGAGCTGTTTTTT.

The chain couples TRBV28 to TRBJ1-6, with D uncertain. V lost 2 bases and J lost 0, with 8 bases in between. CDR1 and CDR2 (germline): MDHEN, SYDVKM. This CDR3 is built from 16 residues. The DNA of the CDR3 is TGTGCCAGCAGTTTAATTACGAGCTCCTATAATTCACCCCTCCACTTT. Its protein product is CASSLITSSYNSPLHF.

V is TRBV10-3 and J is TRBJ1-3; 9 positions match TRBD1. This CDR3 has 14 residues. The germline gives CDR1 ENHRY, CDR2 SYGVKD. V lost 6 bases, J lost 1 base, and 1 base stayed unmatched. Here the CDR3 DNA reads TGTGCCATCAGAGGGACAGGGTCTGGAAACACCATATATTTT. This gives the protein CAIRGTGSGNTIYF.

This clone was counted a few times. V is TRBV6-2 or TRBV6-3 and J is TRBJ2-5; weak D call: TRBD2 (6 bases). The CDR3 is made up of 18 amino acids. Trimming took 6 bases from V and 1 from J, leaving 24 bases between them. The V gene's germline CDR1 is MNHEY and CDR2 SVGEGT. CDR3 DNA: TGTGCCAGCAGGCCTACCCGAGGACGGGAGAGGCCCCAAGAGACCCAGTACTTC. It specifies CASRPTRGRERPQETQYF.

This chain joins TRBV18 and TRBJ1-1; the match to TRBD1 covers 9 bases. The CDR3 runs to 15 residues. With 4 bases clipped from V and 1 base from J, the junction kept 4 bases outside the gene matches. Germline loops: CDR1 KGHSH, CDR2 LQKENI. Here the CDR3 reads CASSRDRAPNTEAFF. As DNA, the CDR3 is TGTGCCAGCTCACGGGACAGGGCTCCGAACACTGAAGCTTTCTTT. Together with reference TRBV18 and TRBJ1-1, the CDR3 gives the full variable domain: NAGVMQNPRHLVRRRGQEARLRCSPMKGHSHVYWYRQLPEEGLKFMVYLQKENIIDESGMPKERFSAEFPKEGPSILRIQQVVRGDSAAYFCASSRDRAPNTEAFFGQGTRLTVV.

The chain joins TRBV5-4 to TRBJ1-1, with 8 bases that match TRBD1. V dropped 5 bases and J dropped 1; count of bases not matched to a gene: 10. Germline assignment: CDR1 SGHNT and CDR2 YYREEE (reference sequence). The CDR3 spans 16 residues. CDR3 in DNA: TGTGCCAGCAGGGGGTGGCAGGGGGCGCGGAACACTGAAGCTTTCTTT. Amino acid sequence: CASRGWQGARNTEAFF.

The chain recombines TRBV7-2 with TRBJ2-6; D call uncertain. The V gene's germline CDR1 is SGHTA and CDR2 FQGNSA. This CDR3 is 17 amino acids long. Trimming removed 5 bases at V and 0 bases at J, with 14 bases between. The CDR3 region is CASSGSGSGSGANVLTF. The CDR3 DNA reads TGTGCCAGCAGCGGGTCCGGGTCGGGCTCTGGGGCCAACGTCCTGACTTTC.

This chain links TRBV29-1 with TRBJ1-2, with D tentatively TRBD1 (6 bases). This CDR3 has 12 residues. Germline lookup yields CDR1 SQVTM and CDR2 ANQGSEA. The V gene lost 7 bases and the J gene lost 6 bases, with 15 bases spanning the gap. CDR3 residues: CSARDIENGYTF. For the CDR3, the DNA is TGCAGCGCAAGGGACATTGAGAATGGCTACACCTTC.

This chain joins TRBV7-2 and TRBJ2-7; 7 positions match TRBD2. The CDR3 has 16 residues. V lost 1 base to trimming and J lost 3 bases; unmatched junction nucleotides: 9. The germline CDR1 and CDR2 sequences are SGHTA and FQGNSA. In nucleotides, the CDR3 is TGTGCCAGCAGCTTAGGTTCACCGGGACTAAGCTACGAGCAGTACTTC. This gives the protein CASSLGSPGLSYEQYF. The full variable domain, its missing parts supplied by reference TRBV7-2 and TRBJ2-7, is GAGVSQSPSNKVTEKGKDVELRCDPISGHTALYWYRQSLGQGLEFLIYFQGNSAPDKSGLPSDRFSAERTGGSVSTLTIQRTQQEDSAVYLCASSLGSPGLSYEQYFGPGTRLTVT.

V usage is TRBV5-1 and J usage is TRBJ2-1, with TRBD1 matching 8 bases. The V gene's germline CDR1 is SGHRS and CDR2 YFSETQ. Germline trimming cut 4 bases from V and 3 bases from J; bases unmatched to any gene: 9. There are 16 residues in the CDR3. This chain's CDR3 is CASSTQTGDGYNEQFF. The CDR3 DNA follows: TGCGCCAGCAGCACTCAGACAGGGGACGGCTACAATGAGCAGTTCTTC.

V and J are TRBV7-2 and TRBJ1-2; 8 positions agree with TRBD1. V gave up 5 bases and J gave up 8 bases; unmatched junction bases: 13. Germline lookup yields CDR1 SGHTA and CDR2 FQGNSA. CDR3 length: 15 residues. The CDR3 is CASSRTTDRASGYTF. For the CDR3, the DNA is TGTGCCAGCAGCCGGACCACGGACAGGGCATCAGGCTACACCTTC.

The chain carries TRBV28 and TRBJ1-5; the D gene is possibly TRBD1 (5 bases). Germline lookup yields CDR1 MDHEN and CDR2 SYDVKM. V was cut by 2 bases and J by 3 bases, with 11 bases left in between. The CDR3 is made up of 15 amino acids. CDR3 nucleotide sequence: TGTGCCAGCAGTTTAACCACCAGGGTCAATCAGCCCCAGCATTTT. It specifies CASSLTTRVNQPQHF.

The V and J genes are TRBV6-4 and TRBJ2-2; D is perhaps TRBD1 (5 bases). Germline V gives CDR1 MRHNA, CDR2 SNTAGT. V lost 2 bases and J 4 bases, leaving 11 bases between the germline ends. The CDR3 is made up of 15 amino acids. The CDR3, as DNA: TGTGCCAGCAGTGACCAGGGCGGTGGCACCGGGGAGCTGTTTTTT. Its protein product is CASSDQGGGTGELFF.

The rearrangement joins TRBV7-3 to TRBJ1-1; a possible D gene is TRBD1 (6 bases). Germline V gene sequence: CDR1 SGHTA, CDR2 FQGTGA. The CDR3 runs to 13 residues. Trimming removed 5 bases at V and 1 base at J, with 8 bases between. The CDR3: CASSADRNTEAFF. The CDR3 nucleotides read TGTGCCAGCAGCGCGGACAGGAACACTGAAGCTTTCTTT.

V and J are TRBV15 and TRBJ2-1, with TRBD2 matching over 7 bases. CDR1 is LNHNV and CDR2 is YYDKDF in the germline V gene (reference sequence). V was pared by 0 bases and J by 8 bases, with 13 bases of the junction left unmatched. This CDR3 spans 17 amino acids. The CDR3 nucleotides read TGTGCCACCAGCAGAGATCTCCCCAGTGGCGGGAGCTATGAGCAGTTCTTC. This encodes CATSRDLPSGGSYEQFF.

The chain carries TRBV19 and TRBJ1-5, with 7 bases fitting TRBD1. Germline trimming cut 4 bases from V and 9 bases from J; bases unmatched to any gene: 9. This CDR3 region has 14 residues. CDR1 and CDR2 (germline): LNHDA, SQIVND (reference sequence). CDR3 in amino acids: CASSNNRGEAPQHF. Written as DNA, the CDR3 is TGTGCCAGTAGTAATAACAGGGGCGAGGCGCCCCAGCATTTT.

The chain employs TRBV5-4 and TRBJ1-3; 9 nucleotides align to TRBD1. The germline gives CDR1 SGHNT, CDR2 YYREEE (reference sequence). CDR3 size: 14 residues. V shed 4 bases, J shed 4 bases, and the junction held 3 bases outside the gene matches. The CDR3 sequence is CASSDRGSGNTIYF. The CDR3 DNA sequence: TGTGCCAGCAGCGACAGGGGGTCGGGAAACACCATATATTTT.

This chain connects TRBV28 to TRBJ2-7; 11 bases are shared with TRBD1. V lost 5 bases and J lost 4; bases outside the gene matches: 7. This CDR3 spans 15 amino acids. Germline V gene sequence: CDR1 MDHEN, CDR2 SYDVKM. Written as DNA, the CDR3 is TGTGCCAGCAGTCCGACCGGGACAGGGGGTTACGAGCAGTACTTC. Translation: CASSPTGTGGYEQYF.

The chain is built from TRBV2 and TRBJ1-1; the match to TRBD1 covers 8 bases. CDR3 length: 15 amino acids. Trimming removed 5 bases from V and 3 bases from J; junction bases left unmatched: 8. From germline, CDR1 is SNHLY and CDR2 FYNNEI. In DNA form, the CDR3 reads TGTGCCAGCAGTTGGACAGGGTCGGGGGACACTGAAGCTTTCTTT. This sequence encodes CASSWTGSGDTEAFF.

This clone was observed once. The V call is TRBV19, the J call TRBJ2-7, with TRBD1 matching 9 bases. Germline V gene sequence: CDR1 LNHDA, CDR2 SQIVND (reference sequence). CDR3 length equals 15 residues. V lost 3 bases and J lost 3; bases outside the gene matches: 6. Here the CDR3 reads CASSMSGTGFYEQYF. Written as DNA, the CDR3 is TGTGCCAGTAGTATGTCCGGGACAGGGTTCTACGAGCAGTACTTC.

The rearrangement uses TRBV7-9 and TRBJ2-5, with TRBD1 identical over 8 bases. Trimming cost V 5 bases and J 3 bases; bases outside gene matches: 11. The germline gives CDR1 SEHNR, CDR2 FQNEAQ (reference sequence). The length of the CDR3 is 16 residues. DNA of the CDR3: TGTGCCAGCAGCACGGGAAGACAGGGGTTAAAAGAGACCCAGTACTTC. Encoded protein: CASSTGRQGLKETQYF.

Concerning this clone: The junction departs from the called germline gene at one end, perhaps through a read error. J is TRBJ2-7 and V is TRBV28; D is possibly TRBD2 (6 bases). The CDR3 spans 13 residues. The germline V gene encodes CDR1 MDHEN and CDR2 SYDVKM. In nucleotides, the CDR3 is TGTGCCAGCAGTTCCGATTTGCGGGGCTGGGGAAACTTC. Amino acid sequence: CASSSDLRGWGNF.

V usage is TRBV28 and J usage is TRBJ1-5; perhaps TRBD1 as D (6 bases). The CDR3 is 17 amino acids. Germline V gene lookup returns CDR1 MDHEN and CDR2 SYDVKM. V lost 2 bases and J 6 bases, leaving 20 bases between the germline ends. CDR3 nucleotide sequence: TGTGCCAGCAGTTTACTCCGTCGGGCAGGGGCGGGTCAGCCCCAGCATTTT. It yields the protein CASSLLRRAGAGQPQHF.

To note about this clone: The junction and the germline gene differ at one end; a read error may be behind it. The chain couples TRBV5-6 to TRBJ2-1; 8 bases agree with TRBD1. The germline CDR1 and CDR2 sequences are SGHDT and YYEEEE. This CDR3 contains 15 residues. DNA for the CDR3: TGTGCCAGCAGCGCCGGACAGGGCCCCTACAATGAGCGGTTCTTC. This translates into CASSAGQGPYNERFF.

The V and J genes are TRBV12-3 or TRBV12-4 and TRBJ2-3; D remains unclear. The germline V and J ends were trimmed by 3 bases and 6 bases, with 7 bases remaining between them. The CDR3 has 12 amino acids. CDR3 bases: TGTGCCAGCAGTTTTTATCTCGATACGCAGTATTTT. Translated, it gives CASSFYLDTQYF.

The V call is TRBV27, the J call TRBJ1-4, with D perhaps TRBD1 (6 bases). V lost 6 bases and J 8 bases, leaving 22 bases between the germline ends. Germline assignment: CDR1 MNHEY and CDR2 SMNVEV (reference sequence). This CDR3 contains 16 residues. The CDR3 spells CASSALWGQGREKLFF. The CDR3 nucleotides are TGTGCCAGCAGCGCTCTCTGGGGGCAAGGGAGAGAAAAACTGTTTTTT.

The chain couples TRBV28 to TRBJ1-6, with TRBD1 matching 8 bases. This CDR3 spans 15 amino acids. The V segment lost 7 bases and the J segment 7 bases; nucleotides outside the gene matches: 9. Germline V gene sequence: CDR1 MDHEN, CDR2 SYDVKM. The CDR3 sequence: CASTSQGAGNSPLHF. The CDR3 bases are TGTGCCAGCACCTCTCAGGGGGCAGGGAATTCACCCCTCCACTTT.

V usage is TRBV29-1 and J usage is TRBJ1-2; 8 nucleotides line up with TRBD1. Germline V lookup: CDR1 SQVTM, CDR2 ANQGSEA. The CDR3 extends over 14 amino acids. The ends lost 6 bases at V and 8 bases at J; junction bases unmatched: 14. The CDR3 DNA follows: TGCAGCGTGATAGCAGGGGGCAAAAGAGGGGGCTACACCTTC. Protein sequence: CSVIAGGKRGGYTF.